What follows describes a single T cell receptor beta chain. This sample stems from a study of blood T cell repertoires in COVID-19. Profiled with immunoSEQ multiplex PCR; TCRdb holds only in-frame clones, not every one. The sample consists of around 110,000 clones, almost 85% of them appearing once. The CDR3 consists of 18 residues. Germline lookup yields CDR1 SGHDT and CDR2 YYEEEE. Trimming cost V 5 bases and J 1 base; bases outside gene matches: 15. The sequenced material came from peripheral blood. This receptor was obtained from a human donor in a cohort sampled during active COVID-19. The chain is built from TRBV5-6 and TRBJ2-7; 10 nucleotides align to TRBD2. In nucleotides, the CDR3 is TGTGCCAGCAGGCAAACCGTCCTAGCGGGAGCCTTTTCCTACGAGCAGTACTTC. Encoded protein: CASRQTVLAGAFSYEQYF.